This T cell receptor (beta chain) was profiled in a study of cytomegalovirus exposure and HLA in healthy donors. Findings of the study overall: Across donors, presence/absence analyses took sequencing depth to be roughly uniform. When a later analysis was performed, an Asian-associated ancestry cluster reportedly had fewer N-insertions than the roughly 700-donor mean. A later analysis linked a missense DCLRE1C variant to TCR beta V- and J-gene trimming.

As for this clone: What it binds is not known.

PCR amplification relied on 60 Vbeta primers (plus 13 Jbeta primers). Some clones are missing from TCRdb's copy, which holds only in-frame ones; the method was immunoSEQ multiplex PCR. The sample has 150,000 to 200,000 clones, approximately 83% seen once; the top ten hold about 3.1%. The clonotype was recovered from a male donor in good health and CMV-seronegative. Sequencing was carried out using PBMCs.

The CDR3 spells CASSRGLAGGNTGELFF. The CDR3 nucleotides read TGTGCCAGCAGCCGGGGACTAGCGGGGGGGAACACCGGGGAGCTGTTTTTT. The chain uses TRBV7-6 and TRBJ2-2; TRBD2 matches at 15 bases. Germline CDR1 and CDR2: SGHVS and FNYEAQ. The V segment lost 5 bases and the J segment 1 base; nucleotides outside the gene matches: 2. The CDR3 totals 17 residues.